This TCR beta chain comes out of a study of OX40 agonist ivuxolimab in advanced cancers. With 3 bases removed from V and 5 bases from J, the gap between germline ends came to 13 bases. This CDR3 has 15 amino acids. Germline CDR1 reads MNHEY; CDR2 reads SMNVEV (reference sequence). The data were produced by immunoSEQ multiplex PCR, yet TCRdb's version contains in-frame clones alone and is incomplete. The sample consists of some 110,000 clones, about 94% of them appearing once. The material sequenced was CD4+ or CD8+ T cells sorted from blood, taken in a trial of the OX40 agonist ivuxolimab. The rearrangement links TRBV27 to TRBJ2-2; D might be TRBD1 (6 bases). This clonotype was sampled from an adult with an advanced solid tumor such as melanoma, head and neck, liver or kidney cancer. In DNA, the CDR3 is TGTGCCAGCAGTTTCCGGGTGGGGGCAACCGGGGAGCTGTTTTTT. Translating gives CASSFRVGATGELFF.